This T cell receptor (beta chain) was found in a study of blood T cell repertoires in COVID-19. About the study: The study drew acute and convalescent COVID-19 samples from the United States, Italy and Spain.

Patients of the Seattle cohort, enrolled during active infection, were followed longitudinally. This clone was seen a few times. Repertoires were generated with immunoSEQ multiplex PCR, while TCRdb's copy carries only in-frame clones and drops some. The table has 300,000 to 350,000 clones, approximately 86% seen once. Per germline, CDR1 MDHEN and CDR2 SYDVKM. CDR3 length: 17 amino acids. V shed 7 bases, J shed 5 bases, and the junction held 18 bases outside the gene matches. Sequencing was performed on peripheral blood. The chain has TRBV28 and TRBJ2-3, with TRBD2 identical over 7 bases. The clonotype originates from a man aged 25 to 40 with COVID-19, enrolled during active disease. The CDR3 sequence is CASIRTGLQFNKDTQYF. The DNA of the CDR3 is TGTGCCAGCATCAGAACGGGACTACAATTTAACAAAGATACGCAGTATTTT.